This T cell receptor beta chain derives from a study of cytomegalovirus exposure and HLA in healthy donors. PCR amplification relied on 60 Vbeta primers (plus 13 Jbeta primers). Profiled with immunoSEQ multiplex PCR; TCRdb holds only in-frame clones, not every one. The sample shows 95,000 to 100,000 clones, 76% of them seen only once. The TCR comes from a middle-aged man in good health and CMV-seronegative. The specimen sequenced was PBMCs.

Here the CDR3 DNA reads TGTGCCAGCAGCTTAGGGCTAGCTCTTGAGAATGAGCAGTTCTTC. Protein: CASSLGLALENEQFF. The J gene is TRBJ2-1, the V gene TRBV7-3; TRBD2 might be the D (5 bases). This CDR3 comprises 15 residues. Per the germline V gene, CDR1 is SGHTA and CDR2 is FQGTGA. The germline V and J ends were trimmed by 2 bases and 7 bases, with 15 bases remaining between them.